This TCR beta chain was captured by sequencing in a study of control samples from healthy donors and cancer patients. The CDR3 covers 14 residues. Germline CDR1 LGHDT, CDR2 YNNKEL (reference sequence). With 3 bases clipped from V and 7 bases from J, the junction kept 8 bases outside the gene matches. Only in-frame clones appear in the TCRdb table, and some are missing; sequencing was by immunoSEQ multiplex PCR. Of some 120,000 clones listed, 91% are singletons. Sequenced input: blood. The chain combines TRBV3-1 (or the pseudogene TRBV3-2) with TRBJ2-7; TRBD2 aligns across 8 bases. The receptor comes from a woman aged 18-29 years in good health. In DNA form, the CDR3 reads TGTGCCAGCAGCCAGGGGCAAATAGCGGGGGAGCAGTACTTC. Amino acids: CASSQGQIAGEQYF.